What follows describes a single TCR beta chain. Its antigen is unknown. These data belong to a study of T cell responses to AZD1222 COVID-19 vaccine. Study findings and constraints: Donor demographics were predominantly white British with a female majority; clonal diversity may be underestimated. Following two doses of AZD1222, Spike-specific TCR breadth and depth rose.

This CDR3 comprises 14 residues. CDR1 is SEHNR, CDR2 FQNEAQ, per germline (reference sequence). The V and J ends lost 3 bases and 1 base respectively, with 9 bases between them. The repertoire was sequenced with immunoSEQ multiplex PCR; TCRdb's copy has only in-frame clones and lacks some. The table has about 150,000 clones, roughly 91% seen once. The sequence was obtained from an adult in good health. The J gene is TRBJ1-1, the V gene TRBV7-9; D perhaps matches TRBD1 (5 bases). Material: peripheral blood, obtained on day 0 of AZD1222 vaccination. CDR3 nucleotides: TGTGCCAGCAGCTTTTTCGGGGGGAACACTGAAGCTTTCTTT. Protein sequence: CASSFFGGNTEAFF.